A selection of T cell receptor beta chains follows, all from one sample in a study of cytomegalovirus exposure and HLA in healthy donors. Clones were sequenced by immunoSEQ multiplex PCR, and TCRdb holds only the in-frame ones, with some missing. The repertoire includes about 120,000 clones, more than 55% of them detected once, and about 1.6% sits in the top ten. The sequenced material came from PBMCs. The receptors here all came from a man between 18 and 29 years old in good health and CMV-seronegative. CDR3s include the opening cysteine and the closing phenylalanine or tryptophan. D genes are given only for firm matches. Rows may omit the clone size; those that give it use once, few, many or a size class.

v_call: TRBV7-9; clone_size: NA; j_call: TRBJ2-2; d_call: NA; cdr3_nt: TGTGCCAGCAGCGATCCGACCGGGAGCCAAATAACCGGGGAGCTGTTTTTT; cdr3_aa: CASSDPTGSQITGELFF
v_call: TRBV11-2; clone_size: NA; j_call: TRBJ2-3; d_call: NA; cdr3_nt: TGTGCCAGCAGCTTAGATCATTGGGGCCAGGAGACAGATACGCAGTATTTT; cdr3_aa: CASSLDHWGQETDTQYF
v_call: TRBV19; clone_size: once; j_call: TRBJ2-1; d_call: NA; cdr3_nt: TGTGCCAGTACCCAGGGCCTATCCTCCTACAATGAGCAGTTCTTC; cdr3_aa: CASTQGLSSYNEQFF
v_call: TRBV28; clone_size: few; j_call: TRBJ1-5; d_call: NA; cdr3_nt: TGTGCCAGCAGTTTAATTGTTGGTACAGGTTGGCATCAGCCCCAGCATTTT; cdr3_aa: CASSLIVGTGWHQPQHF
v_call: TRBV6-1; clone_size: few; j_call: TRBJ2-3; d_call: TRBD2; cdr3_nt: TGTGCCAGCAGAGAAGCCCGACTTATAGCGGGAAATACGCAGTATTTT; cdr3_aa: CASREARLIAGNTQYF
v_call: TRBV5-1; clone_size: NA; j_call: TRBJ2-7; d_call: TRBD2; cdr3_nt: TGCGCCAGCAGCCCGGGACACAAGGCGAACCTAGCGGGAGACTACGAGCAGTACTTC; cdr3_aa: CASSPGHKANLAGDYEQYF
v_call: TRBV25-1; clone_size: NA; j_call: TRBJ2-5; d_call: TRBD2; cdr3_nt: TGTGCCAGCAGTGAAGCGGGGAGGGTTACTAGGGGAGGAGAGACCCAGTACTTC; cdr3_aa: CASSEAGRVTRGGETQYF
v_call: TRBV21-1; clone_size: few; j_call: TRBJ2-7; d_call: NA; cdr3_nt: TGTGCCAGCAGCAACAGGGTCCACGAGCAGTACTTC; cdr3_aa: CASSNRVHEQYF
v_call: TRBV30; clone_size: NA; j_call: TRBJ2-7; d_call: NA; cdr3_nt: TGTGCCTGGTCTAGCAACTCCTACGAGCAGTACTTC; cdr3_aa: CAWSSNSYEQYF
v_call: TRBV30; clone_size: NA; j_call: TRBJ2-7; d_call: TRBD1; cdr3_nt: TGTGCCTGGATGGGACAGGGGAAGTACGAGCAGTACTTC; cdr3_aa: CAWMGQGKYEQYF